The 20 T cell receptor beta chains reported below all come from one sample, sequenced in a study of cytomegalovirus exposure and HLA in healthy donors. Both 60 Vbeta primers and 13 Jbeta primers went into the PCR. Using immunoSEQ multiplex PCR, the repertoire was profiled, and TCRdb retains in-frame clones only, with some absent. The table lists roughly 230,000 clones, around 83% of them singletons, with 0.2% to 0.25% in the top ten. The sequenced material came from PBMCs. These receptors all stem from a girl between 2 and 10 years old in good health and CMV-seronegative.

The chain recombines TRBV9 with TRBJ2-7; possible D gene TRBD2, 5 bases. The CDR3 is 15 residues long. Per the germline V gene, CDR1 is SGDLS and CDR2 is YYNGEE. The ends were cut back, 0 bases at V and 2 bases at J, with 12 bases in the middle. The CDR3 sequence: CASSVEAGRTYEQYF. CDR3 in DNA: TGTGCCAGCAGCGTAGAGGCGGGTAGGACCTACGAGCAGTACTTC.

The J gene is TRBJ1-3, the V gene TRBV7-9; D is ambiguous. CDR1 and CDR2 from the germline V gene are SEHNR and FQNEAQ (reference sequence). This CDR3 comprises 13 residues. Trimming removed 5 bases from V and 0 bases from J, with 5 bases in between. The CDR3 protein is CASSHSSGNTIYF. The DNA of the CDR3 is TGTGCCAGCAGCCACAGCTCTGGAAACACCATATATTTT. Based on the CDR3 plus reference TRBV7-9 and TRBJ1-3, the full variable domain is DTGVSQNPRHKITKRGQNVTFRCDPISEHNRLYWYRQTLGQGPEFLTYFQNEAQLEKSRLLSDRFSAERPKGSFSTLEIQRTEQGDSAMYLCASSHSSGNTIYFGEGSWLTVV.

The chain recombines TRBV4-1 with TRBJ1-3; D call uncertain. The CDR3 is 15 residues long. Germline CDR1 and CDR2: MGHRA and YSYEKL. The V gene lost 2 bases and the J gene lost 2 bases, with 10 bases spanning the gap. Here the CDR3 DNA reads TGCGCCAGCAGCCAATTTGATGGGCCTGGAAACACCATATATTTT. It yields the protein CASSQFDGPGNTIYF.

There are a few counts of this clone. The rearrangement links TRBV7-8 to TRBJ1-1; maybe TRBD1 (5 bases). Germline V CDR1 and CDR2: SGHVS, FQNEAQ. Trimming shortened V by 5 bases and J by 1 base, and 11 bases separated the two germline ends. The CDR3 consists of 14 residues. The CDR3 sequence: CASSAGLENTEAFF. Here the CDR3 DNA reads TGTGCCAGCAGCGCGGGACTCGAGAACACTGAAGCTTTCTTT.

This chain links TRBV6-1 with TRBJ2-7; D call uncertain. V lost 4 bases and J 0 bases, leaving 22 bases between the germline ends. CDR1 is MNHNS, CDR2 SASEGT, per germline. The CDR3 runs to 18 residues. CDR3 loop: CASSVLIASALSSYEQYF. The CDR3 region has the DNA TGTGCCAGCAGTGTTTTAATTGCTAGTGCCCTAAGCTCCTACGAGCAGTACTTC.

The chain recombines TRBV19 with TRBJ2-5; D is unclear. Germline lookup yields CDR1 LNHDA and CDR2 SQIVND (reference sequence). The CDR3 is made up of 14 amino acids. V was cut by 3 bases and J by 5 bases, with 13 bases left in between. This CDR3 reads CASSILRGGETQYF. DNA for the CDR3: TGTGCCAGTAGTATCCTCCGCGGTGGGGAGACCCAGTACTTC.

This chain uses TRBV11-2 with TRBJ1-4; 7 bases agree with TRBD1. V lost 2 bases, J lost 4 bases, and 7 bases stayed unmatched. CDR3 length: 16 amino acids. From germline, CDR1 is SGHAT and CDR2 FQNNGV. The CDR3 loop is CASSLWSQGVNEKLFF. CDR3 bases: TGTGCCAGCAGCTTATGGTCCCAGGGGGTTAATGAAAAACTGTTTTTT.

The chain joins TRBV5-1 to TRBJ2-7, with 8 bases matching TRBD1. The junction had 4 bases not matched to a gene; V was cut back by 0 bases and J by 5 bases. CDR3 length: 14 residues. Germline CDR1 reads SGHRS; CDR2 reads YFSETQ. CDR3 DNA: TGCGCCAGCAGCTTGGAGGACAGGGTCCACGAGCAGTACTTC. This gives the protein CASSLEDRVHEQYF.

J is TRBJ2-5 and V is TRBV5-1; 9 bases match TRBD2. This CDR3 contains 16 residues. V shed 1 base, J shed 1 base, and the junction held 5 bases outside the gene matches. Germline CDR1 and CDR2: SGHRS and YFSETQ. Here the CDR3 DNA reads TGCGCCAGCAGCTTGCGTAGCGGGAGAGCCCAAGAGACCCAGTACTTC. This sequence encodes CASSLRSGRAQETQYF.

CDR3 sequence: CASSPPTSRSQETQYF. CDR3 DNA sequence: TGTGCCAGCAGCCCCCCGACTAGCCGATCTCAAGAGACCCAGTACTTC. The chain links TRBV4-2 to TRBJ2-5, with TRBD2 matching 7 bases. J lost 2 bases, V lost 4 bases, and 10 bases had no gene match. The germline V gene encodes CDR1 LGHNA and CDR2 YNFKEQ. The CDR3 covers 16 residues.

The rearrangement uses TRBV7-2 and TRBJ1-2, with TRBD1 matching 7 bases. J gave up 4 bases and V 4 bases, and 9 bases lay outside the gene matches. Germline loops: CDR1 SGHTA, CDR2 FQGNSA. This CDR3 is built from 15 residues. The CDR3 DNA sequence: TGTGCCAGCAGCTCAAACAGGGGAATTGGCTATGGCTACACCTTC. It codes for CASSSNRGIGYGYTF. The entire variable domain, with the rest obtained from reference TRBV7-2 and TRBJ1-2, is as follows: GAGVSQSPSNKVTEKGKDVELRCDPISGHTALYWYRQSLGQGLEFLIYFQGNSAPDKSGLPSDRFSAERTGGSVSTLTIQRTQQEDSAVYLCASSSNRGIGYGYTFGSGTRLTVV.

V usage is TRBV2 and J usage is TRBJ2-1; TRBD2 is a possible D gene (5 bases). The V end lost 6 bases, the J end lost 2 bases, and 14 bases lay between the germline ends. The CDR3 is made up of 15 amino acids. Germline V lookup: CDR1 SNHLY, CDR2 FYNNEI. The DNA of the CDR3 is TGTGCCAGCAGAACACCGGGAAGGACCTACAATGAGCAGTTCTTC. Translation: CASRTPGRTYNEQFF.

This clone came up a few times. The CDR3 reads CASSNTKWASTDTQYF. The CDR3 DNA reads TGTGCCAGCAGTAATACAAAGTGGGCTAGCACAGATACGCAGTATTTT. The chain links TRBV6-6 to TRBJ2-3; D gene uncertain. The CDR3 contains 16 residues. Germline V lookup: CDR1 MNHNY, CDR2 SVGAGI (reference sequence). Between the trimmed V and J ends, which lost 5 bases and 0 bases, there was a span of 15 bases.

The J gene is TRBJ1-2, the V gene TRBV6-6; 7 positions match TRBD1. The V and J ends lost 7 bases and 4 bases, in that order; junction bases with no gene match: 15. The CDR3 extends over 16 amino acids. Germline CDR1 and CDR2: MNHNY and SVGAGI (reference sequence). The CDR3 nucleotides read TGTGCCAGCACGATCAAGCAGGGGGATAATTTCTATGGCTACACCTTC. Protein product: CASTIKQGDNFYGYTF.

This clone was detected a few times. The chain employs TRBV6-5 and TRBJ1-1, with a weak D call TRBD1 (5 bases). CDR1 and CDR2 from the germline V gene are MNHEY and SVGAGI. The CDR3 runs 16 residues. V gave up 0 bases and J gave up 0 bases, with 11 bases separating them. The DNA of the CDR3 is TGTGCCAGCAGTTACTCGATCCACAGGATGAACACTGAAGCTTTCTTT. Protein sequence: CASSYSIHRMNTEAFF.

The chain is built from TRBV6-5 and TRBJ2-5; D is perhaps TRBD2 (5 bases). V gave up 6 bases and J gave up 4 bases, with 12 bases separating them. Germline V gene lookup returns CDR1 MNHEY and CDR2 SVGAGI. The CDR3 extends over 13 amino acids. The CDR3 nucleotides are TGTGCCAGCAGCTACGGAGGCCCAGAGACCCAGTACTTC. Translation gives CASSYGGPETQYF.

CDR3 amino acids: CASSRTSGTALAQYF. Written as DNA, the CDR3 is TGTGCCAGCAGTAGGACTAGCGGAACCGCATTGGCCCAGTACTTC. The chain joins TRBV27 to TRBJ2-5; 10 bases agree with TRBD2. The CDR3 extends over 15 amino acids. J lost 9 bases, V lost 5 bases, and 12 bases had no gene match. Germline V CDR1 and CDR2: MNHEY, SMNVEV (reference sequence).

The rearrangement uses TRBV2 and TRBJ2-5, with a possible D match to TRBD2 (7 bases). CDR1 is SNHLY and CDR2 is FYNNEI in the germline V gene. The CDR3 sequence is 16 residues long. Trimming cost V 2 bases and J 5 bases, with 18 bases left between them. The CDR3 region is CASSEFVGGGRETQYF. CDR3 sequence (DNA): TGTGCCAGCAGTGAATTTGTTGGGGGGGGCCGGGAGACCCAGTACTTC.

This chain uses TRBV6-1 with TRBJ2-1; TRBD1 might be the D (6 bases). Germline V CDR1 and CDR2: MNHNS, SASEGT. CDR3 size: 14 residues. V dropped 10 bases and J dropped 3 bases, with 16 bases sitting between them. The chain's CDR3 is CATTLWGHYNEQFF. The CDR3 nucleotides read TGTGCCACCACTCTCTGGGGGCACTACAATGAGCAGTTCTTC.

This clone occurred a few times. The genes are TRBV30 and TRBJ1-2; perhaps TRBD1 as D (5 bases). The V gene lost 5 bases and the J gene lost 5 bases, with 9 bases spanning the gap. Per the germline V gene, CDR1 is GTSNPN and CDR2 is SVGIG (reference sequence). The CDR3 runs to 11 residues. The CDR3 here is CAWAGPYGYTF. DNA of the CDR3: TGTGCCTGGGCAGGGCCATATGGCTACACCTTC. Based on the CDR3 plus reference TRBV30 and TRBJ1-2, the full variable domain is SQTIHQWPATLVQPVGSPLSLECTVEGTSNPNLYWYRQAAGRGLQLLFYSVGIGQISSEVPQNLSASRPQDRQFILSSKKLLLSDSGFYLCAWAGPYGYTFGSGTRLTVV.